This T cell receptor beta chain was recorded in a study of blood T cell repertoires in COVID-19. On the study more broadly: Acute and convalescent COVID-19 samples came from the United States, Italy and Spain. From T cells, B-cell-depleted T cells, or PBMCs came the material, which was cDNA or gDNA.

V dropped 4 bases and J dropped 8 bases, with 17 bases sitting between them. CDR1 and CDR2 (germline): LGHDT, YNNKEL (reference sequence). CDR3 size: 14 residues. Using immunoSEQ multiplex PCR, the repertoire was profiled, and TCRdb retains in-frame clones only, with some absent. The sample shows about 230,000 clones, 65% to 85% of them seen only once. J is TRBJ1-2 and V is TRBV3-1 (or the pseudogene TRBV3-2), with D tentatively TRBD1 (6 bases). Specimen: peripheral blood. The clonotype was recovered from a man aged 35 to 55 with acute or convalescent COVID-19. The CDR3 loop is CASSPRSGGGGYTF. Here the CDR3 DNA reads TGTGCCAGCAGCCCCAGGTCGGGGGGCGGAGGCTACACCTTC.